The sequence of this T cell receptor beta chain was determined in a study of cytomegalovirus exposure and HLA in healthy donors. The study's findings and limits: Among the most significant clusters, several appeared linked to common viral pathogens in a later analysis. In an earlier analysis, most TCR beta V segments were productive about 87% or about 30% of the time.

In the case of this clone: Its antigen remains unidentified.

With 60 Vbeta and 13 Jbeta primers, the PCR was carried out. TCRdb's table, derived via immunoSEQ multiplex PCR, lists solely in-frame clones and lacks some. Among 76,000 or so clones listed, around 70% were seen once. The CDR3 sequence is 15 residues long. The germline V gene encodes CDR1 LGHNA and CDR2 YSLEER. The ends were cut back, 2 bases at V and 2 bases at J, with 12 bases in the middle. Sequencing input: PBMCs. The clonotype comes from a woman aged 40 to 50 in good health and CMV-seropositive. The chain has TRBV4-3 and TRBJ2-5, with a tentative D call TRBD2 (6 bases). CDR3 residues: CASSQWRADQETQYF. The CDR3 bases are TGCGCCAGCAGCCAATGGAGGGCTGATCAAGAGACCCAGTACTTC.